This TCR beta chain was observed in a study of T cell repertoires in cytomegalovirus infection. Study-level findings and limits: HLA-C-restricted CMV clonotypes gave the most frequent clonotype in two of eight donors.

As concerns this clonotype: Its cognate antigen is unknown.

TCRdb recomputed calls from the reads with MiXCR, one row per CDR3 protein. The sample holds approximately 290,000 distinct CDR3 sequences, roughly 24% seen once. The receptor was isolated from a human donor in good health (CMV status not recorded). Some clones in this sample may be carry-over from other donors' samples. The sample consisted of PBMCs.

CDR3 residues: CASSLSGGVLNSPLHF. CDR3 coding DNA: TGTGCCAGCAGCCTATCGGGCGGGGTGCTGAATTCACCCCTCCACTTT. This chain connects TRBV7-6 to TRBJ1-6; D uncertain. V was trimmed by 5 bases and J by 7 bases, leaving 18 bases between them. The CDR3 contains 16 residues. Germline CDR1 and CDR2: SGHVS and FNYEAQ.